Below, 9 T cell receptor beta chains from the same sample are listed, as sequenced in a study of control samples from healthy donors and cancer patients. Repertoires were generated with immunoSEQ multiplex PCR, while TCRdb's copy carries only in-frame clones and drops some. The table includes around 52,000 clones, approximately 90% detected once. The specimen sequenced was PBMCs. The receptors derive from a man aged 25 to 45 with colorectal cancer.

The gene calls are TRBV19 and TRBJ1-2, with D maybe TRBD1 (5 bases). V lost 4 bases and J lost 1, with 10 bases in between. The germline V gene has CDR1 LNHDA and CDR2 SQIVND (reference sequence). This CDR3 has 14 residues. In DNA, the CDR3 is TGTGCCAGTAGTAGGGGGAGAGATAACTATGGCTACACCTTC. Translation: CASSRGRDNYGYTF.

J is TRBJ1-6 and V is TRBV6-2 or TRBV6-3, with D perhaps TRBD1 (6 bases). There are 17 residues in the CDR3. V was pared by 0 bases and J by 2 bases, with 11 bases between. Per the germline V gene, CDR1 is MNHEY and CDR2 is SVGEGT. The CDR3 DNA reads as TGTGCCAGCAGTTACTCGAGGGGGACGACCTATAATTCACCCCTCCACTTT. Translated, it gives CASSYSRGTTYNSPLHF.

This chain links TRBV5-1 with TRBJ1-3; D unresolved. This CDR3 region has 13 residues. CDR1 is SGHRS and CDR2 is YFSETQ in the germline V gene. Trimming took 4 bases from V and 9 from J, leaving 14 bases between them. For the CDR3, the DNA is TGCGCCAGCAGCGAAGAGACGGCCACCACCATATATTTT. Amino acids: CASSEETATTIYF.

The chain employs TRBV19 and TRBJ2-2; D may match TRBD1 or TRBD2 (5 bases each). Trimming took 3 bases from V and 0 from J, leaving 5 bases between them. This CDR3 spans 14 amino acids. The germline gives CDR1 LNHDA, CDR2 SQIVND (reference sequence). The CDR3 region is CASSMGPNTGELFF. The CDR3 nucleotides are TGTGCCAGTAGTATGGGACCGAACACCGGGGAGCTGTTTTTT.

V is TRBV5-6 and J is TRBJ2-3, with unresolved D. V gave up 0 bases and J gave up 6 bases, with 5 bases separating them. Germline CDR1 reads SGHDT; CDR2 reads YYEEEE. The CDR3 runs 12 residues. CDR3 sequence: CASSLESDTQYF. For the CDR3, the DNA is TGTGCCAGCAGCTTGGAGAGCGATACGCAGTATTTT.

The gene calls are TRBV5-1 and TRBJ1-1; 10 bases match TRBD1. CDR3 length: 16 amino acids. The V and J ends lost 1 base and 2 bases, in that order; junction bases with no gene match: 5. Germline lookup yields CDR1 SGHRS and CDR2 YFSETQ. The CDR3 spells CASSLRQGAENTEAFF. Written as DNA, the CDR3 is TGCGCCAGCAGCTTGAGACAGGGGGCAGAAAACACTGAAGCTTTCTTT.

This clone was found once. The CDR3, as DNA: TGTGCCAGCAGCTTAGGAGGCGATGAGCAGTTCTTC. Translating it yields CASSLGGDEQFF. The chain carries TRBV7-6 and TRBJ2-1; D not certain. The CDR3 contains 12 residues. Trimming stripped 1 base from V and 8 bases from J, with 6 bases between. CDR1 SGHVS and CDR2 FNYEAQ come from the germline V gene.

DNA of the CDR3: TGCGCCAGCAGCCAAGTGAGCGGGGGGGCCAGGAATGAGCAGTTCTTC. Its protein is CASSQVSGGARNEQFF. J is TRBJ2-1 and V is TRBV4-3; TRBD2 matches at 10 bases. Per germline, CDR1 LGHNA and CDR2 YSLEER. The V and J ends lost 1 base and 7 bases, in that order; junction bases with no gene match: 7. The CDR3 runs to 16 residues.

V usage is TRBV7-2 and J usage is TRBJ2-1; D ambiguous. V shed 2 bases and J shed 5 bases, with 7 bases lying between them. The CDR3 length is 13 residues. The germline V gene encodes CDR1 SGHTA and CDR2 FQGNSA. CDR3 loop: CASSLNPNNEQFF. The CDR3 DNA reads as TGTGCCAGCAGCTTAAACCCGAACAATGAGCAGTTCTTC.